The T cell receptor beta chain described here comes from a study of T-cell memory formation after mild COVID-19. TCRdb ran MiXCR on the 5' RACE reads and lists one entry per CDR3 protein. Of about 500,000 distinct CDR3 sequences in the sample, 20% were seen once. This clonotype showed up many times. From germline, CDR1 is DFQATT and CDR2 SNEGSKA (reference sequence). V was pared by 6 bases and J by 3 bases, with 16 bases between. The CDR3 runs 14 residues. The chain recombines TRBV20-1 with TRBJ2-3; no clear D gene. The sequencing input was PBMCs or a T cell subset sorted from them (not recorded which). This clonotype was sampled from an adult woman who had mild COVID-19 (a few samples of this study predate the infection). Cell type and time point are not known. The DNA for the CDR3 is TGCAGTGCCCGCCACCAGTGGTTGACAGATACGCAGTATTTT. Its translation is CSARHQWLTDTQYF.